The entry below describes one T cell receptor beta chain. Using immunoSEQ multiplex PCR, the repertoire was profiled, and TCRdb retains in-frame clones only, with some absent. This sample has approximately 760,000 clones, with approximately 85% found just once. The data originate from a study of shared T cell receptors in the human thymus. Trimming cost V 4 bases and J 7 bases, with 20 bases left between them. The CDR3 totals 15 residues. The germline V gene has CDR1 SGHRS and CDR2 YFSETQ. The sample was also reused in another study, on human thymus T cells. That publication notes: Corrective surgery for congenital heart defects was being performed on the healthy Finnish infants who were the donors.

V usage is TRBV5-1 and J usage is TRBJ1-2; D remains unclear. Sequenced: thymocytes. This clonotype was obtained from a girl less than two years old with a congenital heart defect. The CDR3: CASSVEIRGSSGYTF. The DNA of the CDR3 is TGCGCCAGCAGCGTGGAGATCCGGGGATCTAGTGGCTACACCTTC. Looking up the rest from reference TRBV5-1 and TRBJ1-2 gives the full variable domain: KAGVTQTPRYLIKTRGQQVTLSCSPISGHRSVSWYQQTPGQGLQFLFEYFSETQRNKGNFPGRFSGRQFSNSRSEMNVSTLELGDSALYLCASSVEIRGSSGYTFGSGTRLTVV.